The source of this T cell receptor (beta chain) is a study of cytomegalovirus exposure and HLA in healthy donors. Remarks on this clone: The target antigen is unknown.

Findings and caveats of the study: Analyses of presence and absence presupposed an approximately uniform sequencing depth across donors. Reported findings show TCR beta sequences accurately forecast HLA-A and HLA-B alleles in most subjects.

Unmatched junction bases numbered 15, after V lost 8 bases and J lost 0 bases. The germline V gene encodes CDR1 KGHSH and CDR2 LQKENI. The CDR3 has 18 amino acids. Primers included in the PCR were 60 Vbeta and 13 Jbeta primers. Using immunoSEQ multiplex PCR, the repertoire was profiled, and TCRdb retains in-frame clones only, with some absent. This sample has about 190,000 clones; 70% to 90% occur once, and the top ten carry roughly 1.9%. Sample: PBMCs. The gene calls are TRBV18 and TRBJ2-1; 8 bases match TRBD1. The sequence was obtained from a woman aged 18-29 years in good health and CMV-seronegative. This chain's CDR3 is CASAGQGTDRSSYNEQFF. In DNA, the CDR3 is TGTGCCAGCGCAGGACAGGGCACCGACCGAAGCTCCTACAATGAGCAGTTCTTC.